The clone carrying this T cell receptor (beta chain) showed up just a few times. Its target is not known. The sample belongs to a study of T cell repertoires in cytomegalovirus infection. The wider study: HLA-B-restricted CMV epitopes that are well studied, plus recently identified HLA-C-restricted ones, were used by the study. TCR beta signatures that were public indicated CMV infection and matching HLA type.

Study-level results: Adding up the frequency of public TCR beta families identified people who carried CMV plus the relevant HLA. HLA-C-restricted CMV-specific TCR beta clonotypes were dominant in the ex vivo response.

One entry per CDR3 protein, called by TCRdb with MiXCR from the reads. The sample records some 100,000 distinct CDR3 sequences, around 30% being singletons. Per the germline V gene, CDR1 is MNHNY and CDR2 is SVGAGI (reference sequence). Trimming took 9 bases from V and 2 from J, leaving 11 bases between them. CDR3 length: 13 amino acids. The source material was CD8+ T cells from cultured PBMCs, sampled from culture after CMV antigen stimulation. The receptor comes from a human donor in good health (CMV status not recorded). Some clones in this sample may be carry-over from other donors' samples. This chain connects TRBV6-6 to TRBJ2-1; D might be TRBD1 (6 bases). CDR3 protein: CASADRPYNEQFF. The CDR3 DNA follows: TGTGCCAGTGCGGACAGACCCTACAATGAGCAGTTCTTC.